This note documents a single T cell receptor beta chain sequence. Methods used by the authors: For nucleated cells, counts were estimated from reference gene primer amplification. The protocol was immunoSEQ multiplex PCR, while the TCRdb copy is restricted to in-frame clones and leaves out a portion. From that table come the V and J calls and clone size; the DNA was used to work out D and trimming. The sample lists 200,000 to 250,000 clones; 86% were seen once. V dropped 0 bases and J dropped 0 bases, with 5 bases sitting between them. The CDR3 consists of 15 residues. In germline, CDR1 is LNHDA, CDR2 SQIVND (reference sequence). This record belongs to a study of blood T cell repertoires in COVID-19.

The source is a woman aged 40 to 50 with acute COVID-19. The genes are TRBV19 and TRBJ1-4; no definite D call. Sequenced sample: PBMCs or T cells enriched from blood (not recorded which). CDR3 protein: CASSIDVTTNEKLFF. The CDR3 DNA reads TGTGCCAGTAGTATAGATGTAACAACTAATGAAAAACTGTTTTTT. Full variable domain (outside the CDR3, taken from reference TRBV19 and TRBJ1-4): DGGITQSPKYLFRKEGQNVTLSCEQNLNHDAMYWYRQDPGQGLRLIYYSQIVNDFQKGDIAEGYSVSREKKESFPLTVTSAQKNPTAFYLCASSIDVTTNEKLFFGSGTQLSVL.